This entry lists 10 T cell receptor beta chains sequenced from one sample in a study of T-cell memory formation after mild COVID-19. Using its own MiXCR run on the 5' RACE reads, TCRdb lists one record per CDR3 protein. This table has 300,000 or so distinct CDR3 sequences, about 15% appearing once. Input material: PBMCs or a T cell subset sorted from them (not recorded which). These receptors were collected from a man between 18 and 29 years old who had mild COVID-19 (a few samples of this study predate the infection). Cell type and time point are not known.

The J gene is TRBJ2-3, the V gene TRBV12-3 or TRBV12-4; tentative D call: TRBD2 (5 bases). V shed 2 bases and J shed 4 bases, with 10 bases lying between them. This CDR3 comprises 14 residues. The CDR3 region has the DNA TGTGCCAGCAGTTTAACTAGTCCGGCAGATACGCAGTATTTT. This translates into CASSLTSPADTQYF.

This rearrangement joins TRBV18 to TRBJ1-1; TRBD1 might be the D (6 bases). CDR1 and CDR2 from the germline V gene are KGHSH and LQKENI. This CDR3 is built from 14 residues. V was pared by 4 bases and J by 5 bases, with 14 bases between. The CDR3 DNA reads TGTGCCAGCTCACTAACAGGGCGGGATACTGAAGCTTTCTTT. Translating it yields CASSLTGRDTEAFF.

This clonotype was detected many times. The rearrangement joins TRBV4-2 to TRBJ2-3, with 9 bases identical to TRBD1. The ends lost 3 bases at V and 4 bases at J; junction bases unmatched: 8. There are 16 residues in the CDR3. Germline V gene sequence: CDR1 LGHNA, CDR2 YNFKEQ. CDR3 DNA sequence: TGTGCCAGCAGCCATGAACAGGGGGCGCGATCAGATACGCAGTATTTT. Its translation: CASSHEQGARSDTQYF.

V and J are TRBV29-1 and TRBJ2-1; 8 positions match TRBD1. The germline V gene has CDR1 SQVTM and CDR2 ANQGSEA. The V and J ends lost 6 bases and 8 bases, in that order; junction bases with no gene match: 15. The CDR3 is made up of 15 amino acids. CDR3 nucleotide sequence: TGCAGCGTGACGGTGGTGGACAGGGTGGTGTATGAGCAGTTCTTC. Translating gives CSVTVVDRVVYEQFF.

This clonotype was counted between two and nine times. V usage is TRBV5-4 and J usage is TRBJ2-7; 7 nucleotides line up with TRBD1. CDR1 and CDR2 from the germline V gene are SGHNT and YYREEE (reference sequence). The CDR3 covers 13 residues. With 4 bases clipped from V and 3 bases from J, the junction kept 4 bases outside the gene matches. The DNA for the CDR3 is TGTGCCAGCAGCATCCGGGACAGCTACGAGCAGTACTTC. Its translation: CASSIRDSYEQYF.

The V and J genes are TRBV6-6 and TRBJ2-3; D call uncertain. The CDR3 is 14 residues long. In germline, CDR1 is MNHNY, CDR2 SVGAGI (reference sequence). Trimming cost V 2 bases and J 1 base, with 7 bases left between them. The CDR3 coding sequence is TGTGCCAGCAGTTACCCTAAGGGCACAGATACGCAGTATTTT. Amino acids: CASSYPKGTDTQYF.

V is TRBV5-8 and J is TRBJ1-5; D ambiguous. The CDR3 consists of 15 residues. The V gene's germline CDR1 is SGHTS and CDR2 YDEGEE. Trimming stripped 2 bases from V and 0 bases from J, with 9 bases between. The DNA for the CDR3 is TGTGCCAGCAGCTTTGAGGGATTTAGCAATCAGCCCCAGCATTTT. It yields the protein CASSFEGFSNQPQHF.

The chain has TRBV18 and TRBJ1-4, with D perhaps matching TRBD1 (5 bases). This CDR3 spans 15 amino acids. Trimming left V 0 bases short and J 8 bases short, with 13 bases between. CDR1 and CDR2 (germline): KGHSH, LQKENI. Written as DNA, the CDR3 is TGTGCCAGCTCACCACCCTCCGTTCGGGACGAAAAACTGTTTTTT. This codes for CASSPPSVRDEKLFF.

J is TRBJ2-3 and V is TRBV7-2, with D possibly being TRBD2 (5 bases). This CDR3 is 15 amino acids long. V was shortened by 5 bases and J by 2 bases, with 14 bases between the two germline ends. Germline lookup yields CDR1 SGHTA and CDR2 FQGNSA. CDR3 in amino acids: CASSVERRYTDTQYF. CDR3 sequence (DNA): TGTGCCAGCAGCGTCGAGCGGAGATACACAGATACGCAGTATTTT.

This clonotype was seen ten or more times. This chain links TRBV7-9 with TRBJ2-5; the D gene could be TRBD1 or TRBD2 (5 bases each). This CDR3 contains 15 residues. Trimming cost V 5 bases and J 5 bases, with 18 bases left between them. The germline gives CDR1 SEHNR, CDR2 FQNEAQ (reference sequence). The CDR3 DNA follows: TGTGCCAGCAGCCCTCGGGACCTAGAGGGGGAGACCCAGTACTTC. Its protein product is CASSPRDLEGETQYF.